Each of the 30 T cell receptor beta chains below was sequenced from the same sample in a study of T cell responses to AZD1222 COVID-19 vaccine. Sequencing was performed with immunoSEQ multiplex PCR; in TCRdb, only in-frame clones are kept and a portion is missing. The table includes 100,000 to 150,000 clones, less than 95% detected once. Sequencing used peripheral blood, obtained on day 0 of AZD1222 vaccination. These receptors came from an adult in good health.

The chain links TRBV9 to TRBJ1-2; possibly TRBD1 for D (5 bases). Between the trimmed V and J ends, which lost 0 bases and 2 bases, there was a span of 8 bases. The CDR3 spans 14 residues. Germline values: CDR1 SGDLS, CDR2 YYNGEE. This CDR3 reads CASSVVSGNYGYTF. The CDR3 nucleotides read TGTGCCAGCAGCGTAGTCTCAGGGAACTATGGCTACACCTTC.

The chain employs TRBV6-1 and TRBJ2-2, with a possible D match to TRBD2 (5 bases). V lost 2 bases and J lost 0, with 10 bases in between. Germline CDR1 and CDR2: MNHNS and SASEGT. This CDR3 has 16 residues. The CDR3, as DNA: TGTGCCAGCAGTGAACTGAGCGGAGCGAACACCGGGGAGCTGTTTTTT. This codes for CASSELSGANTGELFF.

The chain joins TRBV5-4 to TRBJ2-2, with a possible D match to TRBD1 (5 bases). CDR3 size: 12 residues. With 2 bases removed from V and 7 bases from J, the gap between germline ends came to 6 bases. From germline, CDR1 is SGHNT and CDR2 YYREEE (reference sequence). This CDR3 is CASSFQGGELFF. CDR3 DNA sequence: TGTGCCAGCAGCTTTCAGGGCGGGGAGCTGTTTTTT.

The chain has TRBV4-3 and TRBJ1-2; D ambiguous. Germline lookup yields CDR1 LGHNA and CDR2 YSLEER. This CDR3 spans 16 amino acids. The germline V and J ends were trimmed by 0 bases and 0 bases, with 11 bases remaining between them. The CDR3 DNA sequence: TGCGCCAGCAGCCAAGATTGGGCCGGTTCTAACTATGGCTACACCTTC. Protein product: CASSQDWAGSNYGYTF.

The chain combines TRBV5-7 with TRBJ1-1; TRBD1 agrees at 7 bases. TRBV5-7 is an open reading frame, and its role is uncertain. Trimming took 4 bases from V and 3 from J; bases not matched to a gene: 6. The CDR3 sequence is 14 residues long. CDR3 coding DNA: TGTGCCAGCAGCGATGGGGACAGTCACACTGAAGCTTTCTTT. It codes for CASSDGDSHTEAFF.

This rearrangement joins TRBV24-1 to TRBJ1-3; 7 nucleotides line up with TRBD1. Germline V CDR1 and CDR2: KGHDR, SFDVKD. With 12 bases clipped from V and 4 bases from J, the junction kept 26 bases outside the gene matches. The CDR3 runs 19 residues. CDR3 sequence: CARLYGRQGNIPRGNTIYF. The CDR3 DNA follows: TGTGCCCGACTCTATGGGAGACAGGGAAACATTCCGAGGGGAAACACCATATATTTT.

This chain connects TRBV4-3 to TRBJ1-1; D call uncertain. This CDR3 has 15 residues. Germline V gene lookup returns CDR1 LGHNA and CDR2 YSLEER. V was cut by 1 base and J by 0 bases, with 9 bases left in between. The CDR3 is CASSQGRFMNTEAFF. The CDR3 coding sequence is TGCGCCAGCAGCCAAGGAAGGTTCATGAACACTGAAGCTTTCTTT.

This chain links TRBV5-6 with TRBJ1-1; D perhaps matches TRBD1 (6 bases). The CDR3 has 13 amino acids. Germline loops: CDR1 SGHDT, CDR2 YYEEEE. Trimming pared 6 bases from V and 8 bases from J, leaving 17 bases between. CDR3 sequence reads: CASTLVDRTEAFF. CDR3 nucleotides: TGTGCCAGCACCCTTGTCGACAGGACCGAAGCTTTCTTT.

The chain combines TRBV11-2 with TRBJ2-7; a possible D gene is TRBD2 (5 bases). Trimming pared 5 bases from V and 1 base from J, leaving 12 bases between. Germline lookup yields CDR1 SGHAT and CDR2 FQNNGV. CDR3 size: 14 residues. The CDR3 sequence is CASSLRAASYEQYF. The DNA for the CDR3 is TGTGCCAGCAGCCTTCGAGCGGCTTCCTACGAGCAGTACTTC.

This chain links TRBV7-2 with TRBJ2-1, with 12 nucleotides matching TRBD2. This CDR3 is 18 amino acids long. After removal of 4 bases from V and 4 bases from J, the junction contained 11 bases not matched to a gene. CDR1 is SGHTA and CDR2 is FQGNSA in the germline V gene. The CDR3 region is CASSSYPSGGAVYNEQFF. DNA of the CDR3: TGTGCCAGCAGCTCTTATCCTAGCGGGGGGGCCGTGTACAATGAGCAGTTCTTC.

The genes are TRBV4-2 and TRBJ2-7; D remains ambiguous. CDR1 is LGHNA, CDR2 YNFKEQ, per germline. V lost 0 bases to trimming and J lost 1 base, with 7 bases between them. The CDR3 is made up of 14 amino acids. CDR3 loop: CASSQDSGSYEQYF. The CDR3, as DNA: TGTGCCAGCAGCCAAGATTCAGGTTCCTACGAGCAGTACTTC.

The chain links TRBV28 to TRBJ2-7, with 9 bases lining up with TRBD2. The CDR3 runs 14 residues. The trim removed 7 bases at V and 0 bases at J, leaving 4 bases unmatched. CDR1 is MDHEN, CDR2 SYDVKM, per germline. DNA of the CDR3: TGTGCCAGCACATTAGCGGGGGTCTCCTACGAGCAGTACTTC. This translates into CASTLAGVSYEQYF.

The chain combines TRBV27 with TRBJ2-2; no definite D call. V lost 0 bases and J 5 bases, leaving 7 bases between the germline ends. Germline CDR1 MNHEY, CDR2 SMNVEV (reference sequence). The CDR3 runs to 14 residues. The CDR3, as DNA: TGTGCCAGCAGTTTATCTCTAGGGACCGGGGAGCTGTTTTTT. Encoded protein: CASSLSLGTGELFF.

The chain is built from TRBV30 and TRBJ1-2; the D gene is possibly TRBD1 (6 bases). Germline assignment: CDR1 GTSNPN and CDR2 SVGIG (reference sequence). Deletions cut 3 bases from V and 3 bases from J, with 14 bases between. The CDR3 contains 14 residues. The CDR3 coding sequence is TGTGCCTGGAGCCTCCGGGGGCTATACTATGGCTACACCTTC. This gives the protein CAWSLRGLYYGYTF.

The chain recombines TRBV10-3 with TRBJ1-1; D uncertain. This CDR3 is 16 amino acids long. Trimming shortened V by 6 bases and J by 0 bases, and 17 bases separated the two germline ends. The V gene's germline CDR1 is ENHRY and CDR2 SYGVKD. The CDR3 DNA sequence: TGTGCCATCAGCCAGGCCAAAGGACCCCTGAACACTGAAGCTTTCTTT. As protein: CAISQAKGPLNTEAFF.

This chain connects TRBV28 to TRBJ2-1; D gene ambiguous. In germline, CDR1 is MDHEN, CDR2 SYDVKM. The CDR3 runs 15 residues. Trimming stripped 5 bases from V and 3 bases from J, with 14 bases between. The CDR3 DNA follows: TGTGCCAGCAGTCCACTTATCTTGGTCTACAATGAGCAGTTCTTC. Translation: CASSPLILVYNEQFF.

The chain links TRBV2 to TRBJ1-1; D is possibly TRBD1 (6 bases). V shed 4 bases and J shed 1 base, with 10 bases lying between them. Germline V lookup: CDR1 SNHLY, CDR2 FYNNEI. The CDR3 consists of 14 residues. The CDR3 nucleotides read TGTGCCAGCAGTGTGGACAGAGGGAACACTGAAGCTTTCTTT. Its translation: CASSVDRGNTEAFF.

The chain uses TRBV5-6 and TRBJ1-5; D is uncertain. V gave up 1 base and J gave up 1 base, with 6 bases separating them. In germline, CDR1 is SGHDT, CDR2 YYEEEE. The CDR3 is made up of 14 amino acids. CDR3: CASSLLDSNQPQHF. In DNA, the CDR3 is TGTGCCAGCAGCTTGTTGGACAGCAATCAGCCCCAGCATTTT.

V and J are TRBV7-2 and TRBJ2-2, with no clear D. The CDR3 has 13 residues. Germline CDR1 is SGHTA and CDR2 is FQGNSA. V was pared by 1 base and J by 7 bases, with 7 bases between. The DNA for the CDR3 is TGTGCCAGCAGCTTAGTTATTGGCGGGGAGCTGTTTTTT. Translating it yields CASSLVIGGELFF.

The chain joins TRBV7-9 to TRBJ2-7, with 9 bases that match TRBD1. The CDR3 runs 16 residues. Germline values: CDR1 SEHNR, CDR2 FQNEAQ (reference sequence). V lost 4 bases and J lost 5; bases outside the gene matches: 12. The CDR3: CASSSPRDRVRNEQYF. CDR3 nucleotides: TGTGCCAGCAGCTCTCCGCGGGACAGGGTAAGGAACGAGCAGTACTTC.

The gene calls are TRBV11-2 and TRBJ2-1; TRBD2 matches at 7 bases. The CDR3 spans 15 residues. Germline V lookup: CDR1 SGHAT, CDR2 FQNNGV. V lost 1 base to trimming and J lost 8 bases; unmatched junction nucleotides: 8. The CDR3 nucleotides read TGTGCCAGCAGCTTAGGCCAGGGAGGGAGAGATGAGCAGTTCTTC. As protein: CASSLGQGGRDEQFF.

This clone was seen only a few times. This chain's CDR3 is CASSLTPGTGPEAFF. CDR3 bases: TGTGCCAGCAGCTTAACCCCGGGGACAGGGCCTGAAGCTTTCTTT. This sequence joins TRBV11-1 and TRBJ1-1, with 9 positions matching TRBD1. This CDR3 comprises 15 residues. After removal of 2 bases from V and 6 bases from J, the junction contained 7 bases not matched to a gene. Germline loops: CDR1 SGHAT, CDR2 FQDESV (reference sequence).

The V and J genes are TRBV10-2 and TRBJ1-2; TRBD1 might be the D (6 bases). The CDR3 covers 13 residues. Germline CDR1 is WSHSY and CDR2 is SAAADI. V lost 4 bases and J lost 4, with 10 bases in between. The CDR3 loop is CASSGQAIYGYTF. The CDR3 coding sequence is TGCGCCAGCAGTGGACAGGCAATCTATGGCTACACCTTC.

The V and J genes are TRBV20-1 and TRBJ2-7, with a weak D call TRBD2 (5 bases). CDR1 DFQATT and CDR2 SNEGSKA come from the germline V gene (reference sequence). V gave up 3 bases and J gave up 2 bases, with 14 bases separating them. CDR3 length equals 14 residues. The CDR3 loop reads CSASHGVIPYEQYF. CDR3 coding DNA: TGCAGTGCTAGTCACGGGGTTATCCCCTACGAGCAGTACTTC.

This clone was seen only once. The chain carries TRBV19 and TRBJ2-3; no clear D gene. Germline V gene sequence: CDR1 LNHDA, CDR2 SQIVND (reference sequence). The CDR3 has 14 amino acids. With 0 bases removed from V and 5 bases from J, the gap between germline ends came to 9 bases. The CDR3 protein is CASSIDPTGDTQYF. As DNA, the CDR3 is TGTGCCAGTAGTATAGACCCTACCGGAGATACGCAGTATTTT. The full variable domain, completed using reference TRBV19 and TRBJ2-3, is DGGITQSPKYLFRKEGQNVTLSCEQNLNHDAMYWYRQDPGQGLRLIYYSQIVNDFQKGDIAEGYSVSREKKESFPLTVTSAQKNPTAFYLCASSIDPTGDTQYFGPGTRLTVL.

V is TRBV2 and J is TRBJ1-5; D gene ambiguous. Looked up from germline, CDR1 is SNHLY and CDR2 is FYNNEI. V dropped 7 bases and J dropped 3 bases, with 19 bases sitting between them. CDR3 length: 16 residues. CDR3 nucleotide sequence: TGTGCCAGCAAACCCGCCGGGTTCGGGAACAATCAGCCCCAGCATTTT. This encodes CASKPAGFGNNQPQHF.

The gene calls are TRBV7-6 and TRBJ2-7; possibly TRBD2 for D (5 bases). CDR1 and CDR2 (germline): SGHVS, FNYEAQ. CDR3 length equals 14 residues. V was pared by 5 bases and J by 3 bases, with 14 bases between. As DNA, the CDR3 is TGTGCCAGCAGCCCAGACCCTAGCAGCTACGAGCAGTACTTC. Translating it yields CASSPDPSSYEQYF. The full variable domain, with the rest looked up from reference TRBV7-6 and TRBJ2-7, is GAGVSQSPRYKVTKRGQDVALRCDPISGHVSLYWYRQALGQGPEFLTYFNYEAQQDKSGLPNDRFSAERPEGSISTLTIQRTEQRDSAMYRCASSPDPSSYEQYFGPGTRLTVT.

CDR3 DNA sequence: TGTGCCAGCCGGATGAATAACCTACGATACACTGAAGCTTTCTTT. Translating gives CASRMNNLRYTEAFF. The chain uses TRBV28 and TRBJ1-1; D gene unclear. V was trimmed by 8 bases and J by 3 bases, leaving 19 bases between them. From germline, CDR1 is MDHEN and CDR2 SYDVKM. CDR3 length equals 15 residues.

This clone has more than one count but fewer than ten. The rearrangement uses TRBV10-1 and TRBJ1-1, with 8 bases matching TRBD1. The germline V gene encodes CDR1 WNHNN and CDR2 SYGVQD (reference sequence). CDR3 length: 15 amino acids. The junction had 9 bases not matched to a gene; V was cut back by 8 bases and J by 1 base. The CDR3 loop reads CASHDRGKGNTEAFF. For the CDR3, the DNA is TGCGCCAGCCACGACAGGGGCAAGGGGAACACTGAAGCTTTCTTT.

This clone was seen more than once but under ten times. The chain employs TRBV7-3 and TRBJ2-2; D may be TRBD1 (5 bases). The germline V gene has CDR1 SGHTA and CDR2 FQGTGA. The CDR3 loop spans 13 amino acids. V lost 5 bases, J lost 5 bases, and 9 bases lay in between. CDR3 coding DNA: TGTGCCAGCAGCAAGACAGTAACCGGGGAGCTGTTTTTT. It specifies CASSKTVTGELFF.